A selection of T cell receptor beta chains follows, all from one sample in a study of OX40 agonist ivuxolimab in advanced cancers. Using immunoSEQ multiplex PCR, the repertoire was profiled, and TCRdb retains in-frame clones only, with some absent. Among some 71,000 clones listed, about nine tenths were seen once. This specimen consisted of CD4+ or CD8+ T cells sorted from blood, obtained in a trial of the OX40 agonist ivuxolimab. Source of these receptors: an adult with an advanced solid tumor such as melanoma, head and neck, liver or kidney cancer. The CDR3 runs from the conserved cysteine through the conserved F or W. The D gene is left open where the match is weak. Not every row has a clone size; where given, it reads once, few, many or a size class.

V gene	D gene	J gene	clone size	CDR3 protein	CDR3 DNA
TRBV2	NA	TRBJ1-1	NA	CASRVQATTEAFF	TGTGCCAGCAGAGTACAGGCGACCACTGAAGCTTTCTTT
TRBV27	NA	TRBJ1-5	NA	CASSLTGFNQPQHF	TGTGCCAGCAGCCTTACAGGGTTTAATCAGCCCCAGCATTTT
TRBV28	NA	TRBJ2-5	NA	CASSLRQPGETQYF	TGTGCCAGCAGTTTGCGGCAGCCTGGGGAGACCCAGTACTTC
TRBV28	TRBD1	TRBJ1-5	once	CASRTGNQPQHF	TGTGCCAGCAGGACAGGGAATCAGCCCCAGCATTTT
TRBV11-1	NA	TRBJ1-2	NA	CASSQYQDSPYGYTF	TGTGCCAGCAGCCAGTACCAGGACAGCCCGTATGGCTACACCTTC
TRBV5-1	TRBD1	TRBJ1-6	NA	CASSSGTGGKNSPLHF	TGCGCCAGCAGCAGTGGGACAGGGGGAAAGAATTCACCCCTCCACTTT
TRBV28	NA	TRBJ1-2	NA	CASSRDSSGYTF	TGTGCCAGCAGTAGAGACAGTTCAGGCTACACCTTC
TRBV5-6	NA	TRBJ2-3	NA	CASSLGPTDTQYF	TGTGCCAGCAGCTTGGGGCCCACAGATACGCAGTATTTT
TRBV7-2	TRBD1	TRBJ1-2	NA	CASSLAPLGGGGGYTF	TGTGCCAGCAGCTTAGCCCCTTTAGGAGGGGGCGGCGGCTACACCTTC
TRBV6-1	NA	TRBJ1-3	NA	CASSESQQSGGTIYF	TGTGCCAGCAGTGAATCCCAACAGAGCGGGGGCACCATATATTTT
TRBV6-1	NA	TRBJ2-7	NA	CASSEGWLNYEQYF	TGTGCCAGCAGTGAAGGATGGCTCAACTACGAGCAGTACTTC
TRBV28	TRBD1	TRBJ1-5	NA	CATARTGSNQPQHF	TGTGCCACGGCACGGACAGGGAGCAATCAGCCCCAGCATTTT
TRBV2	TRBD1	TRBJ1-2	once	CASRPGQSNGYTF	TGTGCCAGCAGACCGGGACAGTCGAATGGCTACACCTTC
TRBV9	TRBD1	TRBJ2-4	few	CASSATGVYSLAKNIQYF	TGTGCCAGCAGCGCCACAGGGGTTTACTCTTTAGCCAAAAACATTCAGTACTTC
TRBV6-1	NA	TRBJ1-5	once	CASSSDRNQPQHF	TGTGCCAGCAGTAGCGACAGGAATCAGCCCCAGCATTTT
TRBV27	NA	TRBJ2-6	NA	CASISFGSGANVLTF	TGTGCCAGCATTTCGTTCGGGTCTGGGGCCAACGTCCTGACTTTC
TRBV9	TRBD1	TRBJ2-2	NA	CASSVRTGGYTGELFF	TGTGCCAGCAGCGTACGGACAGGGGGGTACACCGGGGAGCTGTTTTTT
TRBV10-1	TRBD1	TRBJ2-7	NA	CASSESAGGDEQYF	TGCGCCAGCAGTGAGTCTGCAGGGGGCGACGAGCAGTACTTC
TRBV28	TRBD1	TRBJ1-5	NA	CASRPHRGPSNQPQHF	TGTGCCAGCAGACCTCACAGGGGTCCCAGCAATCAGCCCCAGCATTTT
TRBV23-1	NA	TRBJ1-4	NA	CASGIRFKAEKLFF	TGCGCCAGCGGTATTCGATTTAAGGCTGAAAAACTGTTTTTT
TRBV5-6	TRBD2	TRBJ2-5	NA	CASTPSGSEQETQYF	TGTGCCAGCACCCCTAGCGGGTCAGAACAAGAGACCCAGTACTTC
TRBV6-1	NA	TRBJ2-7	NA	CASSVGGPEQYF	TGTGCCAGCAGTGTGGGGGGGCCCGAGCAGTACTTC
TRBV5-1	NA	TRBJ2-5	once	CASSLGGGETQYF	TGCGCCAGCAGCTTAGGCGGCGGAGAGACCCAGTACTTC
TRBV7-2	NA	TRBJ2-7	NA	CASSTQSSYEQYF	TGTGCCAGCAGCACCCAGAGCTCCTACGAGCAGTACTTC
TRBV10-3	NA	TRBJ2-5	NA	CATRRHGPNQETQYF	TGTGCCACCCGACGGCACGGCCCGAACCAAGAGACCCAGTACTTC
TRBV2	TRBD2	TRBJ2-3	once	CASSESGGVDTQYF	TGTGCCAGCAGTGAAAGCGGGGGGGTAGATACGCAGTATTTT
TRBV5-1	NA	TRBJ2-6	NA	CASSFEALPGANVLTF	TGCGCCAGCAGCTTCGAAGCCCTACCTGGGGCCAACGTCCTGACTTTC
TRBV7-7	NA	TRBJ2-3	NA	CASSREGVPDTQYF	TGTGCCAGCAGCCGTGAGGGGGTCCCAGATACGCAGTATTTT
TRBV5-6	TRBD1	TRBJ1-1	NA	CASSLGQGMTEAFF	TGTGCCAGCAGCTTGGGACAGGGGATGACTGAAGCTTTCTTT
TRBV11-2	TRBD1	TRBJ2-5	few	CASSPRTGRIGETQYF	TGTGCCAGCAGCCCAAGGACAGGGAGGATAGGGGAGACCCAGTACTTC
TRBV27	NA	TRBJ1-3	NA	CASSLSGLGGGSGNTIYF	TGTGCCAGCAGTTTATCGGGGTTAGGAGGGGGTTCTGGAAACACCATATATTTT
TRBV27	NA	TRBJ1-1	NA	CASSPGTAGDTEAFF	TGTGCCAGCAGTCCCGGGACCGCTGGGGACACTGAAGCTTTCTTT
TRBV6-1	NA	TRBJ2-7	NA	CASRRTGYSYEQYF	TGTGCCAGCCGGAGGACGGGATACTCCTACGAGCAGTACTTC
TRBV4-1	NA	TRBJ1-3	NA	CASSQAAFSRGNTIYF	TGCGCCAGCAGCCAAGCAGCCTTCTCTCGGGGAAACACCATATATTTT
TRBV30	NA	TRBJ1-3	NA	CAWSVYAGNTIYF	TGTGCCTGGAGTGTGTATGCTGGAAACACCATATATTTT
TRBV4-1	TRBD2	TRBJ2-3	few	CASSLRLAGGRTDTQYF	TGCGCCAGCAGCCTCCGACTAGCGGGGGGGCGTACAGATACGCAGTATTTT
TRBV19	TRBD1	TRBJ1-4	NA	CASSTGQFRRETNEKLFF	TGTGCCAGTAGTACGGGACAGTTCCGGCGGGAAACTAATGAAAAACTGTTTTTT
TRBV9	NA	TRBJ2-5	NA	CASSVGMGETQYF	TGTGCCAGCAGCGTAGGTATGGGAGAGACCCAGTACTTC
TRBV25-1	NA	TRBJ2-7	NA	CASSEDYGSYEQYF	TGTGCCAGCAGTGAAGATTACGGCTCCTACGAGCAGTACTTC
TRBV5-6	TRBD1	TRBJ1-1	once	CASSGRQGANTEAFF	TGTGCCAGCAGCGGAAGACAGGGGGCGAACACTGAAGCTTTCTTT
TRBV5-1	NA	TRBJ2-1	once	CASSLEEARSSYNEQFF	TGCGCCAGCAGCTTGGAGGAGGCGAGGAGCTCCTACAATGAGCAGTTCTTC
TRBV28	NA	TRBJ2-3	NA	CASRDLSTDTQYF	TGTGCCAGCAGGGACCTAAGCACAGATACGCAGTATTTT
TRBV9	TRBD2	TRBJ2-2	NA	CASSVDPAGGPKGELFF	TGTGCCAGCAGCGTAGACCCAGCGGGGGGGCCGAAGGGGGAGCTGTTTTTT
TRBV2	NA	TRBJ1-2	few	CASTERDVHGYTF	TGTGCCAGCACCGAGCGGGACGTGCATGGCTACACCTTC
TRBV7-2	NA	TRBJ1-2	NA	CASSLEQRTDRHGYTF	TGTGCCAGCAGCTTAGAACAGAGGACGGACCGACATGGCTACACCTTC
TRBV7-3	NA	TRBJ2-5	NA	CASSLRLTSEQYF	TGTGCCAGCAGCTTACGTCTTACTTCAGAGCAGTACTTC
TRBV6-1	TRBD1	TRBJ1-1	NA	CASRSGTGTNTEAFF	TGTGCCAGCAGATCCGGGACAGGAACGAACACTGAAGCTTTCTTT
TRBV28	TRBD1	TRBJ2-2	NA	CATGGTGDTGELFF	TGTGCCACCGGCGGGACAGGGGACACCGGGGAGCTGTTTTTT
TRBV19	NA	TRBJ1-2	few	CASSIVVGQRNYGYTF	TGTGCCAGTAGTATAGTTGTGGGACAAAGGAACTATGGCTACACCTTC
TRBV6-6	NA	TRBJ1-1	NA	CASRRDGQNTEAFF	TGTGCCAGCAGGCGGGACGGACAGAACACTGAAGCTTTCTTT
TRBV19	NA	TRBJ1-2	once	CASRDLGAANYGYTF	TGTGCCAGTAGGGACCTGGGGGCCGCTAACTATGGCTACACCTTC
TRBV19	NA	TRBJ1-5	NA	CASSIRGSNQPQHF	TGTGCCAGTAGTATTCGGGGTAGCAATCAGCCCCAGCATTTT
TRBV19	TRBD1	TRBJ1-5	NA	CASSIHPGQGKDQPQHF	TGTGCCAGTAGCATCCATCCGGGACAGGGGAAGGATCAGCCCCAGCATTTT
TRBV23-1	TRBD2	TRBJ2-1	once	CASSQRPSGGATDNEQFF	TGCGCCAGCAGTCAGAGGCCCAGCGGGGGGGCAACAGACAATGAGCAGTTCTTC
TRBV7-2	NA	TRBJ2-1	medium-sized	CASSLVGTGYNEQFF	TGTGCCAGCAGCTTAGTAGGGACTGGCTACAATGAGCAGTTCTTC
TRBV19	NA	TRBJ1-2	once	CASGWTPTNYGYTF	TGTGCCAGTGGCTGGACACCAACTAACTATGGCTACACCTTC
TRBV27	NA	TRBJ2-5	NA	CASSPRGGYRMETQYF	TGTGCCAGCAGTCCCCGGGGCGGCTATAGGATGGAGACCCAGTACTTC
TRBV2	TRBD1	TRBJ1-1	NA	CASTNAPSDRGTEAFF	TGTGCCAGCACCAACGCTCCCTCGGACAGGGGCACTGAAGCTTTCTTT
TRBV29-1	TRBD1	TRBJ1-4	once	CSARERGRGPEKLFF	TGCAGCGCGCGGGAAAGGGGCAGGGGGCCCGAAAAACTGTTTTTT